Presented here are 22 T cell receptor beta chains from one specimen sequenced in a study of blood T cells in healthy people across ages. Primed by a sample-barcoded 5' primer and a J-beta primer mix, a second PCR proceeded for roughly 6 to 12 cycles. TCRdb reprocessed the 5' RACE reads with MiXCR, giving one entry per CDR3 protein. The data contain 650,000 to 700,000 distinct CDR3 sequences, around 52% of them seen just once; the ten biggest clones take up roughly 14%. Input material: blood. Receptor source: an elderly woman in good health.

This clonotype occurred a few times. The J gene is TRBJ2-1, the V gene TRBV5-4, with 7 bases lining up with TRBD1. CDR3 length: 14 amino acids. Germline V lookup: CDR1 SGHNT, CDR2 YYREEE (reference sequence). After removal of 2 bases from V and 6 bases from J, the junction contained 5 bases not matched to a gene. This chain's CDR3 is CASSFDRESNEQFF. CDR3 DNA sequence: TGTGCCAGCAGCTTTGACAGGGAGTCCAATGAGCAGTTCTTC. The full variable domain, its missing parts supplied by reference TRBV5-4 and TRBJ2-1, is ETGVTQSPTHLIKTRGQQVTLRCSSQSGHNTVSWYQQALGQGPQFIFQYYREEENGRGNFPPRFSGLQFPNYSSELNVNALELDDSALYLCASSFDRESNEQFFGPGTRLTVL.

The V and J genes are TRBV3-1 and TRBJ2-7, with TRBD2 identical over 11 bases. Matching the DNA end better, TRBJ2-5 makes the J call doubtful. This CDR3 region has 15 residues. CDR1 and CDR2 from the germline V gene are LGHDT and YNNKEL (reference sequence). The CDR3 DNA sequence: TGTGCCAGCAGCACCCTAGCGGGGGGCATAGAGACCCAGTACTTC. Translating it yields CASSTLAGGIETQYF.

This clonotype was observed a few times. The chain is built from TRBV27 and TRBJ1-5; 7 bases line up with TRBD1. The CDR3 is 15 amino acids. Trimming removed 5 bases from V and 5 bases from J; junction bases left unmatched: 9. Germline values: CDR1 MNHEY, CDR2 SMNVEV (reference sequence). The CDR3 bases are TGTGCCAGCAGTGAAGAGGGGGCGTATTATCAGCCCCAGCATTTT. It codes for CASSEEGAYYQPQHF.

Remarks on this clonotype: The junction differs from germline at one of its ends, possibly a read error. The gene calls are TRBV3-1 and TRBJ1-1, with D tentatively TRBD1 (5 bases). This CDR3 is 17 amino acids long. Germline lookup yields CDR1 LGHDT and CDR2 YNNKEL (reference sequence). Written as DNA, the CDR3 is TGTGCCAGCAGTCAACCGGGACGATTGAGACCGGGCACTAAAGCTTTCTTT. Translating it yields CASSQPGRLRPGTKAFF.

This clonotype was seen at least ten times. The CDR3 DNA is TGTGCCAGCAGCTCCCAGGGGCCGGGGCACAATCAGCCCCAGCATTTT. Protein product: CASSSQGPGHNQPQHF. The chain joins TRBV7-9 to TRBJ1-5; possible D gene TRBD1, 6 bases. V shed 4 bases and J shed 3 bases, with 16 bases lying between them. The CDR3 has 16 residues. Germline CDR1 is SEHNR and CDR2 is FQNEAQ (reference sequence).

This clonotype was seen more than once but under ten times. CDR3 coding DNA: TGCGCCAGCAGCGTGGGGGGACAGTACAATGAGCAGTTCTTC. Amino acid sequence: CASSVGGQYNEQFF. V is TRBV5-1 and J is TRBJ2-1; a weak D match, TRBD1 (7 bases). Germline-derived CDR1 and CDR2 are SGHRS and YFSETQ. The V gene lost 4 bases and the J gene lost 4 bases, with 12 bases spanning the gap. The CDR3 length is 14 residues. The whole variable domain, filled in from reference TRBV5-1 and TRBJ2-1, reads KAGVTQTPRYLIKTRGQQVTLSCSPISGHRSVSWYQQTPGQGLQFLFEYFSETQRNKGNFPGRFSGRQFSNSRSEMNVSTLELGDSALYLCASSVGGQYNEQFFGPGTRLTVL.

The chain couples TRBV13 to TRBJ2-5; no firm D call. This CDR3 spans 14 amino acids. CDR1 is PRHDT, CDR2 FYEKMQ, per germline (reference sequence). Trimming took 0 bases from V and 11 from J, leaving 16 bases between them. This CDR3 reads CASSLGRINNEQYF. CDR3 nucleotides: TGTGCCAGCAGCTTAGGACGGATCAACAATGAGCAGTACTTC.

This clonotype was recorded once. This chain uses TRBV10-3 with TRBJ2-5, with D tentatively TRBD1 or TRBD2 (5 bases each). The last part of the DNA fits TRBJ2-7 better; the J call may be wrong. Germline V gene data show CDR1 as ENHRY and CDR2 as SYGVKD. The CDR3 is 14 amino acids. The DNA of the CDR3 is TGTGCCATCAGCGGGACGGGCTTCCTCTACGAGCAGTACTTC. This gives the protein CAISGTGFLYEQYF.

For the CDR3, the DNA is TGCGCCACCTCAAACTCAAACCCATCCTACGAGCAGTACTTC. Translated, it gives CATSNSNPSYEQYF. The rearrangement uses TRBV4-1 and TRBJ2-7, with D uncertain. CDR1 and CDR2 from the germline V gene are MGHRA and YSYEKL. This CDR3 has 14 residues. V shed 10 bases and J shed 1 base, with 17 bases lying between them.

Points on this clonotype: This could be a read error, since a much larger clone is one nucleotide away. V and J are TRBV9 and TRBJ2-5, with 11 bases aligning to TRBD2. Germline V gene lookup returns CDR1 SGDLS and CDR2 YYNGEE. The CDR3 is 15 amino acids. The CDR3: CAGSIPGLAGETQYF. In DNA, the CDR3 is TGTGCCGGCAGCATTCCAGGACTAGCGGGAGAGACCCAGTACTTC. The full variable domain, completed using reference TRBV9 and TRBJ2-5, is DSGVTQTPKHLITATGQRVTLRCSPRSGDLSVYWYQQSLDQGLQFLIQYYNGEERAKGNILERFSAQQFPDLHSELNLSSLELGDSALYFCAGSIPGLAGETQYFGPGTRLLVL.

In its sample, this clonotype was seen a few times. The V call is TRBV19, the J call TRBJ2-1; perhaps TRBD2 as D (7 bases). Germline lookup yields CDR1 LNHDA and CDR2 SQIVND (reference sequence). The CDR3 loop spans 14 amino acids. The V end was cut by 3 bases, the J end by 2 bases, with 8 bases between. CDR3 protein: CASSMGGPYNEQFF. For the CDR3, the DNA is TGTGCCAGTAGTATGGGGGGGCCCTACAATGAGCAGTTCTTC.

J is TRBJ1-2 and V is TRBV18; D perhaps matches TRBD1 (5 bases). The CDR3 has 14 amino acids. The V gene's germline CDR1 is KGHSH and CDR2 LQKENI. V lost 3 bases, J lost 5 bases, and 13 bases lay in between. As DNA, the CDR3 is TGTGCCAGCTCACCGGGGGACGGAGAATATGGCTACACCTTC. Its protein is CASSPGDGEYGYTF.

The chain joins TRBV12-3 or TRBV12-4 to TRBJ2-3; D gene uncertain. Trimming left V 2 bases short and J 1 base short, with 13 bases between. CDR3 length: 16 residues. The CDR3 DNA follows: TGTGCCAGCAGTTTATTGAAGATTGTGGGCACAGATACGCAGTATTTT. Protein product: CASSLLKIVGTDTQYF.

This clonotype showed up many times. CDR3 sequence reads: CASSKPTGTQSYEQYF. Here the CDR3 DNA reads TGTGCCAGCAGCAAACCGACAGGGACCCAATCCTACGAGCAGTACTTC. The genes are TRBV25-1 and TRBJ2-7; TRBD1 aligns across 7 bases. The V and J ends lost 6 bases and 1 base, in that order; junction bases with no gene match: 12. The CDR3 is made up of 16 amino acids. In germline, CDR1 is MGHDK, CDR2 SYGVNS.

The rearrangement uses TRBV7-2 and TRBJ2-3, with TRBD2 as a possible D gene (6 bases). Germline V gene lookup returns CDR1 SGHTA and CDR2 FQGNSA. The V end was cut by 4 bases, the J end by 0 bases, with 11 bases between. This CDR3 region has 15 residues. The DNA for the CDR3 is TGTGCCAGCAGCTCTACCGGGACTAGCACAGATACGCAGTATTTT. This translates into CASSSTGTSTDTQYF.

In regard to this clonotype: A much larger clonotype is one base distant, so this may be a read error. This sequence joins TRBV6-5 and TRBJ2-1; D perhaps matches TRBD2 (5 bases). Trimming removed 3 bases at V and 13 bases at J, with 16 bases between. The CDR3 is 13 amino acids. Per the germline V gene, CDR1 is MNHEY and CDR2 is SVGAGI. CDR3 sequence: CASSYRVGETQFF. The CDR3, as DNA: TGTGCCAGCAGTTATAGGGTTGGGGAGACCCAGTTCTTC.

The chain couples TRBV5-1 to TRBJ1-2; D remains unclear. Germline CDR1 SGHRS, CDR2 YFSETQ. The CDR3 covers 14 residues. Trimming removed 4 bases at V and 4 bases at J, with 14 bases between. CDR3 in amino acids: CASSVMDGLYGYTF. The CDR3 nucleotides are TGCGCCAGCAGCGTGATGGACGGCCTCTATGGCTACACCTTC.

The chain couples TRBV20-1 to TRBJ1-2; no clear D gene. This CDR3 is built from 16 residues. Germline loops: CDR1 DFQATT, CDR2 SNEGSKA (reference sequence). Trimming took off 0 bases at V and 2 bases at J, with 16 bases between the two ends. In DNA, the CDR3 is TGCAGTGCTAGAGATCCTCGGCGGGAAATCAACTATGGCTACACCTTC. It yields the protein CSARDPRREINYGYTF.

This clonotype was found many times. J is TRBJ2-7 and V is TRBV20-1, with D unresolved. Germline V CDR1 and CDR2: DFQATT, SNEGSKA (reference sequence). V was trimmed by 0 bases and J by 3 bases, leaving 3 bases between them. The CDR3 is 11 residues long. CDR3 in amino acids: CSARDYYEQYF. The CDR3 DNA reads TGCAGTGCTAGAGACTACTACGAGCAGTACTTC.

This chain links TRBV20-1 with TRBJ1-6; D not resolved. This CDR3 is 13 amino acids long. The V gene lost 5 bases and the J gene lost 9 bases, with 14 bases spanning the gap. In germline, CDR1 is DFQATT, CDR2 SNEGSKA (reference sequence). CDR3 bases: TGCAGTGCTCCCGACGCGGGAAGTTCACCCCTCCACTTT. This translates into CSAPDAGSSPLHF.

Only a few counts were recorded for this clonotype. The chain is built from TRBV9 and TRBJ1-3; D unresolved. V dropped 0 bases and J dropped 1 base, with 11 bases sitting between them. This CDR3 has 16 residues. The germline V gene encodes CDR1 SGDLS and CDR2 YYNGEE. The CDR3 sequence is CASSVGAKQSGNTIYF. The CDR3, as DNA: TGTGCCAGCAGCGTAGGTGCGAAGCAATCTGGAAACACCATATATTTT. The whole variable domain, remainder taken from reference TRBV9 and TRBJ1-3, is DSGVTQTPKHLITATGQRVTLRCSPRSGDLSVYWYQQSLDQGLQFLIQYYNGEERAKGNILERFSAQQFPDLHSELNLSSLELGDSALYFCASSVGAKQSGNTIYFGEGSWLTVV.

There are many counts of this clonotype. This sequence joins TRBV3-1 and TRBJ2-1; 12 bases are shared with TRBD2. Germline lookup yields CDR1 LGHDT and CDR2 YNNKEL (reference sequence). The V segment lost 8 bases and the J segment 4 bases; nucleotides outside the gene matches: 6. The CDR3 runs 15 residues. CDR3 nucleotide sequence: TGTGCCAGCTCCCTGACTAGCGGGAGTTACAATGAGCAGTTCTTC. The encoded protein is CASSLTSGSYNEQFF.